The rows below give T cell receptor beta chains drawn from one sample of a study of radiation and T cells in renal cell carcinoma. Produced via immunoSEQ multiplex PCR; TCRdb's table is partial and in-frame only. Altogether approximately 150,000 clones are present, 75% to 90% being singletons, with the ten largest covering roughly 23%. Material: blood, obtained from a patient whose treatment included radiotherapy and nephrectomy. The receptors originated from a woman aged 45-60 years with renal cell carcinoma. Each CDR3 is given with its conserved first and last residue. The D gene is left open where the match is weak. For some rows the clone size is stated as once, few or many, or as a class when expanded; others skip it.

size,D,J,V,CDR3,DNA
NA,TRBD1,TRBJ1-2,TRBV6-4,CASSAVVGGGNYGYTF,TGTGCCAGCAGTGCTGTAGTAGGGGGCGGAAACTATGGCTACACCTTC
NA,NA,TRBJ1-5,TRBV6-5,CASSYSGGVKPQHF,TGTGCCAGCAGTTACTCAGGGGGGGTAAAGCCCCAGCATTTT
NA,NA,TRBJ2-4,TRBV19,CASSIGSGKNIQYF,TGTGCCAGTAGTATTGGATCTGGCAAAAACATTCAGTACTTC
NA,TRBD1,TRBJ1-4,TRBV15,CATNRGRTNEKLFF,TGTGCCACCAACAGGGGTAGGACTAATGAAAAACTGTTTTTT
NA,NA,TRBJ1-3,TRBV21-1,CASSKSVTSGNTIYF,TGTGCCAGCAGCAAAAGCGTGACGTCTGGAAACACCATATATTTT
NA,NA,TRBJ1-2,TRBV9,CASSVALLMDYGYTF,TGTGCCAGCAGCGTAGCCCTTTTGATGGACTATGGCTACACCTTC
NA,NA,TRBJ1-5,TRBV7-9,CASSLGSRAGFRQPQHF,TGTGCCAGCAGCTTAGGAAGTAGGGCAGGGTTTCGGCAGCCCCAGCATTTT
NA,NA,TRBJ1-3,TRBV2,CASSELRGSGNTIYF,TGTGCCAGCAGTGAACTGAGGGGATCTGGAAACACCATATATTTT
NA,NA,TRBJ2-1,TRBV6-5,CASSARLAYNEQFF,TGTGCCAGCAGTGCTCGGCTAGCCTACAATGAGCAGTTCTTC
few,NA,TRBJ1-5,TRBV19,CASRTQGAQPQHF,TGTGCCAGTAGAACACAGGGAGCTCAGCCCCAGCATTTT
NA,NA,TRBJ2-3,TRBV5-1,CASREGTTDTQYF,TGCGCCAGCAGAGAGGGGACCACAGATACGCAGTATTTT
NA,NA,TRBJ1-5,TRBV28,CASSLVGRALTNQPQHF,TGTGCCAGCAGTTTAGTAGGCAGGGCCCTTACTAATCAGCCCCAGCATTTT
NA,NA,TRBJ2-7,TRBV28,CASSLMGAGYEQYF,TGTGCCAGCAGTTTAATGGGGGCAGGTTACGAGCAGTACTTC
once,NA,TRBJ1-4,TRBV5-1,CASSLAERAPRFF,TGCGCCAGCAGCTTGGCCGAAAGGGCGCCACGGTTTTTT
NA,TRBD2,TRBJ2-1,TRBV5-1,CASSFNSGMYNEQFF,TGCGCCAGCAGCTTCAATAGCGGGATGTACAATGAGCAGTTCTTC
few,NA,TRBJ2-1,TRBV4-3,CASSQDPWSDQFF,TGCGCCAGCAGCCAAGATCCCTGGAGCGATCAGTTCTTC
NA,NA,TRBJ2-4,TRBV5-6,CASSPPGIQAKNIQYF,TGTGCCAGCAGCCCCCCGGGGATCCAGGCCAAAAACATTCAGTACTTC
NA,TRBD2,TRBJ2-1,TRBV29-1,CSIRLAGEQFF,TGCAGCATTAGACTAGCGGGGGAGCAGTTCTTC
once,NA,TRBJ2-1,TRBV29-1,CSLSLARGHEQFF,TGCAGCCTGTCGCTAGCGCGAGGACATGAGCAGTTCTTC
NA,NA,TRBJ1-1,TRBV5-4,CASSLDLRGNTEAFF,TGTGCCAGCAGCTTGGATCTAAGGGGGAACACTGAAGCTTTCTTT
NA,TRBD1,TRBJ1-1,TRBV27,CASSPPGGTANTEAFF,TGTGCCAGCAGTCCACCCGGGGGGACAGCGAACACTGAAGCTTTCTTT
NA,NA,TRBJ2-6,TRBV7-2,CASSIAGANVLTF,TGTGCCAGCAGCATCGCTGGGGCCAACGTCCTGACTTTC
NA,NA,TRBJ2-7,TRBV28,CASSLLTGYEQYF,TGTGCCAGCAGTTTGTTGACAGGTTACGAGCAGTACTTC
NA,NA,TRBJ1-5,TRBV2,CASSGEGNQPQHF,TGTGCCAGCAGTGGGGAGGGGAATCAGCCCCAGCATTTT
NA,NA,TRBJ1-2,TRBV4-3,CASSQERTRGYTF,TGCGCCAGCAGCCAAGAAAGGACTCGTGGCTACACCTTC
NA,TRBD1,TRBJ2-2,TRBV5-5,CASSLETGVRTGELFF,TGTGCCAGCAGCTTGGAAACAGGGGTTCGGACCGGGGAGCTGTTTTTT
NA,NA,TRBJ2-2,TRBV4-3,CASSHEYEGTGELFF,TGCGCCAGCAGCCACGAATATGAGGGAACCGGGGAGCTGTTTTTT
NA,NA,TRBJ2-2,TRBV9,CASSVDRRLNTGELFF,TGTGCCAGCAGCGTAGATAGGCGATTGAACACCGGGGAGCTGTTTTTT